The 21 T cell receptor beta chains listed next were all sequenced from one sample in a study of CD8+ T cells in alopecia areata listed by TCRdb under 2018. The sample's time point label, decoded: baseline before oral tofacitinib. Library creation used the immunoSEQ multiplex PCR assay. To provide template for TCR sequencing, every sample had RNA extracted and reverse transcribed into cDNA. TCRdb obtained this table from immuneACCESS and retained in-frame rearrangements with V and J assigned. These tables miss some clones; where compared with another copy, unresolved V genes account for less than half of the shortfall, and the remainder is unexplained. Within this sample are more than 110,000 clones, with roughly 61% of them counted one time only. The ten largest clones add up to 5% to 7.5% of the sample. The specimen was CD4+ T cells sorted from blood, collected at week 0. The receptors derive from a human donor with alopecia areata.

In the case of this clone: Germline and junction disagree at one end, which may indicate a read error. This chain uses TRBV29-1 with TRBJ1-2; the D gene is possibly TRBD1 (5 bases). From germline, CDR1 is SQVTM and CDR2 ANQGSEA. This CDR3 contains 13 residues. The CDR3, as DNA: TGCAGCGTCGAAGACAGAAGCTTATATGGCTACACCTTC. This encodes CSVEDRSLYGYTF.

The chain employs TRBV2 and TRBJ1-6; D unclear. V was pared by 1 base and J by 13 bases, with 11 bases between. From germline, CDR1 is SNHLY and CDR2 FYNNEI. The CDR3 extends over 13 amino acids. The CDR3, as DNA: TGTGCCAGCAGTGAAGATTCAGGAGACCCCCTCCACTTT. It is translated as CASSEDSGDPLHF.

The CDR3 nucleotides read TGTGCCAGCAGGGTAGCGGGGAGCACAGATACGCAGTATTTT. Translation gives CASRVAGSTDTQYF. The rearrangement joins TRBV2 to TRBJ2-3; 8 bases fit TRBD2. From germline, CDR1 is SNHLY and CDR2 FYNNEI. The CDR3 runs 14 residues. Trimming took 6 bases from V and 0 from J; bases not matched to a gene: 2.

Remarks on this clone: Other DNA sequences in the same sample also yield this CDR3. The rearrangement uses TRBV4-1 and TRBJ2-7; D is uncertain. The germline gives CDR1 MGHRA, CDR2 YSYEKL. V was pared by 1 base and J by 3 bases, with 7 bases between. CDR3 length equals 13 residues. The CDR3 sequence: CASSQVANYEQYF. In DNA, the CDR3 is TGCGCCAGCAGCCAAGTTGCGAACTACGAGCAGTACTTC.

The chain links TRBV5-4 to TRBJ1-2, with 9 bases that match TRBD1. With 2 bases clipped from V and 6 bases from J, the junction kept 2 bases outside the gene matches. There are 13 residues in the CDR3. The germline CDR1 and CDR2 sequences are SGHNT and YYREEE (reference sequence). The CDR3 here is CASSLQGANGYTF. DNA of the CDR3: TGTGCCAGCAGCTTACAGGGGGCGAATGGCTACACCTTC.

The chain carries TRBV2 and TRBJ1-2, with D possibly TRBD1 on 6 matching bases. Trimming pared 7 bases from V and 7 bases from J, leaving 13 bases between. Germline V lookup: CDR1 SNHLY, CDR2 FYNNEI. This CDR3 is 12 amino acids long. CDR3 DNA sequence: TGTGCCAGCACTTTAGGGGGTGGTGGCTACACCTTC. As protein: CASTLGGGGYTF. Based on the CDR3 plus reference TRBV2 and TRBJ1-2, the full variable domain is EPEVTQTPSHQVTQMGQEVILRCVPISNHLYFYWYRQILGQKVEFLVSFYNNEISEKSEIFDDQFSVERPDGSNFTLKIRSTKLEDSAMYFCASTLGGGGYTFGSGTRLTVV.

The table lists this clone with a few counts. The chain joins TRBV18 to TRBJ2-5; no clear D gene. Germline V gene data show CDR1 as KGHSH and CDR2 as LQKENI. V lost 2 bases and J lost 2, with 12 bases in between. The CDR3 totals 15 residues. The CDR3 DNA sequence: TGTGCCAGCTCACCATCTTTGTTAACTCAAGAGACCCAGTACTTC. This encodes CASSPSLLTQETQYF.

The V and J genes are TRBV2 and TRBJ1-1; no clear D. CDR3 length: 15 residues. Trimming cost V 1 base and J 0 bases, with 9 bases left between them. The V gene's germline CDR1 is SNHLY and CDR2 FYNNEI. Here the CDR3 reads CASSEDSSMNTEAFF. Here the CDR3 DNA reads TGTGCCAGCAGTGAAGACAGCTCTATGAACACTGAAGCTTTCTTT.

The rearrangement joins TRBV4-1 to TRBJ2-6, with D possibly TRBD2 on 6 matching bases. The V and J ends lost 2 bases and 1 base respectively, with 15 bases between them. The germline gives CDR1 MGHRA, CDR2 YSYEKL. This CDR3 contains 18 residues. Written as DNA, the CDR3 is TGCGCCAGCAGCCAACCCCGGGACTCTATATCTGGGGCCAACGTCCTGACTTTC. It translates to CASSQPRDSISGANVLTF.

The chain has TRBV6-5 and TRBJ2-5; D possibly corresponds to TRBD1 (6 bases). V lost 7 bases and J lost 5, with 17 bases in between. CDR3 size: 14 residues. CDR1 is MNHEY, CDR2 SVGAGI, per germline. CDR3 DNA sequence: TGTGCCAGCACACCGACAGGCGGAACGGAGACCCAGTACTTC. Its protein is CASTPTGGTETQYF.

The CDR3 bases are TGTGCCAGCAGCTTAGTGATCGGGCGGGTACCCTACGAGCAGTACTTC. Its protein is CASSLVIGRVPYEQYF. The chain is built from TRBV11-2 and TRBJ2-7; D might be TRBD2 (5 bases). In germline, CDR1 is SGHAT, CDR2 FQNNGV. Trimming removed 1 base at V and 2 bases at J, with 15 bases between. CDR3 size: 16 residues.

This clone is a singleton in its sample. The chain joins TRBV2 to TRBJ1-2; 8 positions agree with TRBD1. V shed 3 bases and J 5 bases; nucleotides not matched to a gene: 14. CDR1 SNHLY and CDR2 FYNNEI come from the germline V gene. CDR3 length: 17 residues. The CDR3 DNA is TGTGCCAGCAGTGAGGGCCTTTTTGCCGGGACAGGTTATGGCTACACCTTC. Translating gives CASSEGLFAGTGYGYTF.

The chain is built from TRBV7-9 and TRBJ1-1; D call uncertain. Trimming took off 4 bases at V and 4 bases at J, with 16 bases between the two ends. This CDR3 region has 15 residues. Germline V gene sequence: CDR1 SEHNR, CDR2 FQNEAQ (reference sequence). The CDR3 here is CASSSGPVWGTEAFF. The CDR3 DNA follows: TGTGCCAGCAGCTCCGGACCGGTTTGGGGCACTGAAGCTTTCTTT.

This clone showed up just once. The chain uses TRBV19 and TRBJ2-7; D tentatively fits TRBD1 or TRBD2 (5 bases each). V was cut by 4 bases and J by 2 bases, with 9 bases left in between. Germline V CDR1 and CDR2: LNHDA, SQIVND (reference sequence). The CDR3 extends over 13 amino acids. The CDR3 loop reads CASSRDGTYEQYF. The CDR3 DNA sequence: TGTGCCAGTAGTAGGGACGGGACCTACGAGCAGTACTTC.

The V and J genes are TRBV29-1 and TRBJ2-5; tentative D call: TRBD2 (5 bases). Per germline, CDR1 SQVTM and CDR2 ANQGSEA. This CDR3 has 14 amino acids. Trimming removed 4 bases at V and 4 bases at J, with 16 bases between. This CDR3 is CSVVSRTRGETQYF. In nucleotides, the CDR3 is TGCAGCGTTGTATCCAGGACCCGGGGAGAGACCCAGTACTTC.

V and J are TRBV5-4 and TRBJ2-5; perhaps TRBD1 as D (6 bases). There are 15 residues in the CDR3. Germline assignment: CDR1 SGHNT and CDR2 YYREEE (reference sequence). V was cut by 2 bases and J by 2 bases, with 13 bases left in between. The CDR3 region is CASSLTGTLQETQYF. CDR3 in DNA: TGTGCCAGCAGCTTAACAGGGACCCTTCAAGAGACCCAGTACTTC.

In the case of this clone: The same CDR3 arises from other DNA sequences in this sample as well. This chain joins TRBV29-1 and TRBJ1-1, with D uncertain. CDR3 length: 13 residues. Trimming removed 4 bases at V and 0 bases at J, with 9 bases between. CDR1 SQVTM and CDR2 ANQGSEA come from the germline V gene. The DNA for the CDR3 is TGCAGCGTTGGCGTGGGTCTGAACACTGAAGCTTTCTTT. It is translated as CSVGVGLNTEAFF.

This clone was picked up a small number of times. The rearrangement uses TRBV7-2 and TRBJ2-3, with D perhaps given as TRBD1 or TRBD2 (5 bases each). The CDR3 loop spans 13 amino acids. Germline values: CDR1 SGHTA, CDR2 FQGNSA. Trimming took off 3 bases at V and 7 bases at J, with 11 bases between the two ends. As DNA, the CDR3 is TGTGCCAGCAGCTTGGGGGTAGGGAATACGCAGTATTTT. Amino acids: CASSLGVGNTQYF. Filled out from reference TRBV7-2 and TRBJ2-3, the complete variable domain reads GAGVSQSPSNKVTEKGKDVELRCDPISGHTALYWYRQSLGQGLEFLIYFQGNSAPDKSGLPSDRFSAERTGGSVSTLTIQRTQQEDSAVYLCASSLGVGNTQYFGPGTRLTVL.

The V call is TRBV6-5, the J call TRBJ1-1, with D uncertain. V lost 0 bases and J 3 bases, leaving 8 bases between the germline ends. This CDR3 comprises 14 residues. Germline V lookup: CDR1 MNHEY, CDR2 SVGAGI. In nucleotides, the CDR3 is TGTGCCAGCAGTTACTCGACGACTTACACTGAAGCTTTCTTT. It yields the protein CASSYSTTYTEAFF.

The V call is TRBV30, the J call TRBJ2-3; TRBD2 matches 8 bases. Trimming at V came to 2 bases and at J to 1 base, leaving 2 bases not matched to a gene. The CDR3 has 14 amino acids. Per the germline V gene, CDR1 is GTSNPN and CDR2 is SVGIG (reference sequence). Written as DNA, the CDR3 is TGTGCCTGGAGTTCAGCGGGGGGCACAGATACGCAGTATTTT. This encodes CAWSSAGGTDTQYF.

This clone was picked up one time. This chain connects TRBV7-9 to TRBJ1-2; no firm D call. Germline lookup yields CDR1 SEHNR and CDR2 FQNEAQ (reference sequence). The CDR3 extends over 14 amino acids. V was pared by 4 bases and J by 4 bases, with 13 bases between. The CDR3 loop is CASSSQARTYGYTF. The CDR3 nucleotides read TGTGCCAGCAGCTCCCAGGCAAGGACCTATGGCTACACCTTC.